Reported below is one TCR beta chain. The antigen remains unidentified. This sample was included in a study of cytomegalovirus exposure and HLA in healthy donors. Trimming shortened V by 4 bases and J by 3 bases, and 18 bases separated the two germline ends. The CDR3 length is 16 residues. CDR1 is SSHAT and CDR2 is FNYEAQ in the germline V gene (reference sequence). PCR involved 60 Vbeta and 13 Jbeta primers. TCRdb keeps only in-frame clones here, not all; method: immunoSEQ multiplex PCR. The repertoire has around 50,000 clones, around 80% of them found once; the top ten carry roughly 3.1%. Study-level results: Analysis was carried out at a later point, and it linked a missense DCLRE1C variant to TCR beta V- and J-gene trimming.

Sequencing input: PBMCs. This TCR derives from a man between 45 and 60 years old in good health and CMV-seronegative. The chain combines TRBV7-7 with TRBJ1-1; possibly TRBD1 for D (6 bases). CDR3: CASSSLRRQAYTEAFF. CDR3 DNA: TGTGCCAGCAGCTCCCTTCGACGACAGGCGTACACTGAAGCTTTCTTT. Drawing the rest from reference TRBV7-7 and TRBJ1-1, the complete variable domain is GAGVSQSPRYKVTKRGQDVTLRCDPISSHATLYWYQQALGQGPEFLTYFNYEAQPDKSGLPSDRFSAERPEGSISTLTIQRTEQRDSAMYRCASSSLRRQAYTEAFFGQGTRLTVV.